This note documents a single TCR beta chain sequence. Its antigen is not identified. This entry belongs to a study of cytomegalovirus exposure and HLA in healthy donors. Study summary: It was reported in a later analysis that the same platform had been used for the 110 or so validation repertoires as for the roughly 700 first-cohort repertoires. Overall study findings and caveats: Diagnosis of cytomegalovirus status made by the classifier reportedly showed high specificity and sensitivity. Rarity characterized most TCR sequences, yet some public TCRs appeared in many donors.

The assay was immunoSEQ multiplex PCR, and TCRdb's table has in-frame clones only and misses some. The sample yields roughly 220,000 clones, just over 90% seen once. The sequence derives from a woman between 18 and 29 years old in good health and CMV-seronegative. The sequenced sample consisted of PBMCs.

The CDR3 loop is CAWTGERRGYSYEQYF. The CDR3 DNA reads as TGTGCCTGGACGGGGGAGAGAAGGGGTTACTCCTACGAGCAGTACTTC. The chain has TRBV30 and TRBJ2-7; D possibly corresponds to TRBD2 (6 bases). The CDR3 runs to 16 residues. Germline V gives CDR1 GTSNPN, CDR2 SVGIG (reference sequence). Trimming took 4 bases from V and 0 from J, leaving 19 bases between them.